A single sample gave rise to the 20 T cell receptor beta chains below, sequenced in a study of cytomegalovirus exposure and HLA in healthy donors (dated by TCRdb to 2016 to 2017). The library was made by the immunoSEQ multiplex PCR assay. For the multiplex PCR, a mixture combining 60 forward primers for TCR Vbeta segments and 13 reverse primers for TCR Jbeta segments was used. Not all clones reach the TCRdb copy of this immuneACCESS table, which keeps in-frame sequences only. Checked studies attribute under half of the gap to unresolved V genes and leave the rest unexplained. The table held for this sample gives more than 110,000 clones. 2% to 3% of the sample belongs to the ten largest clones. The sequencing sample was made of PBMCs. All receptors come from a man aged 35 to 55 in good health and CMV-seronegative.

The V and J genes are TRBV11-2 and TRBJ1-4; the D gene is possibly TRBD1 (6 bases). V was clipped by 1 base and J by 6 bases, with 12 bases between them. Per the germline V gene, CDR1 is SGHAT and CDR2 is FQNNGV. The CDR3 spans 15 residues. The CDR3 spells CASSLVTGGDEKLFF. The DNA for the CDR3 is TGTGCCAGCAGCTTAGTTACTGGGGGCGATGAAAAACTGTTTTTT.

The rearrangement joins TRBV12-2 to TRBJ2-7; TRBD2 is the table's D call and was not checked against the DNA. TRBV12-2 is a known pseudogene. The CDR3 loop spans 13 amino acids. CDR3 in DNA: TGTGCAAGTCCGGCCAGCGGGGGCTACGAGCAGTACTTC. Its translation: CASPASGGYEQYF.

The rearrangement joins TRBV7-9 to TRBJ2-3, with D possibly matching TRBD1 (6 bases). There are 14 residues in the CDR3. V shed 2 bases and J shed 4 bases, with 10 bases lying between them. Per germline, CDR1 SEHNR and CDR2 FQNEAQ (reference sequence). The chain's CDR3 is CASSLMSGADTQYF. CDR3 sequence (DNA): TGTGCCAGCAGCTTAATGTCAGGGGCAGATACGCAGTATTTT.

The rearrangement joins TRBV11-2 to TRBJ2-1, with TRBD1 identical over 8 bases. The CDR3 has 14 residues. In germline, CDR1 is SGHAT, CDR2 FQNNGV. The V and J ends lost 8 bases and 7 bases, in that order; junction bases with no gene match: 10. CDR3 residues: CASCWTGISNEQFF. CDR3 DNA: TGTGCCAGCTGCTGGACAGGGATAAGTAATGAGCAGTTCTTC.

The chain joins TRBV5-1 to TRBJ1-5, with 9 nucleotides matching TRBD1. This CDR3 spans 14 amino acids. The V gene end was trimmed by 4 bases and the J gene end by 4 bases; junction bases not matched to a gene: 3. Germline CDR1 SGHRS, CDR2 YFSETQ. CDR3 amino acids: CASSEGTGNQPQHF. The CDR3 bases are TGCGCCAGCAGCGAAGGGACAGGGAATCAGCCCCAGCATTTT.

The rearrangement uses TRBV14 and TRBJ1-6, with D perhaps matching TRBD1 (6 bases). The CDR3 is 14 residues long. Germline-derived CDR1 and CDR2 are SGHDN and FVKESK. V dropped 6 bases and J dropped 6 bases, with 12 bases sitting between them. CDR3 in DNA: TGTGCCAGCAGAGCAGACAGGACTAATTCACCCCTCCACTTT. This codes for CASRADRTNSPLHF.

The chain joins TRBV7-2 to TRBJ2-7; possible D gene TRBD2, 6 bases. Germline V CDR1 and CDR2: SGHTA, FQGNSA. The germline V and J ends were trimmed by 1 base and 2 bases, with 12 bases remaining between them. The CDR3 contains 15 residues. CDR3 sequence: CASSLGSTGAYEQYF. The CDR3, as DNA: TGTGCCAGCAGCTTAGGGTCTACGGGGGCCTACGAGCAGTACTTC.

This CDR3 is CASSYAGTGVNQPQHF. The CDR3 DNA sequence: TGTGCCAGCAGCTACGCCGGGACAGGGGTCAATCAGCCCCAGCATTTT. The chain carries TRBV7-2 and TRBJ1-5, with 10 bases lining up with TRBD1. V dropped 4 bases and J dropped 3; count of bases not matched to a gene: 6. CDR1 is SGHTA, CDR2 FQGNSA, per germline. The CDR3 runs 16 residues. The full variable domain, completed using reference TRBV7-2 and TRBJ1-5, is GAGVSQSPSNKVTEKGKDVELRCDPISGHTALYWYRQSLGQGLEFLIYFQGNSAPDKSGLPSDRFSAERTGGSVSTLTIQRTQQEDSAVYLCASSYAGTGVNQPQHFGDGTRLSIL.

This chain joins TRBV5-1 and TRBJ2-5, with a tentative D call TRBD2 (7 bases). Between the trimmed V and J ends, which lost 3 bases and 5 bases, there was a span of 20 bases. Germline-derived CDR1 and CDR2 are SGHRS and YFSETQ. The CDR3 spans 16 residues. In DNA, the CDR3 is TGCGCCAGCAGCTGGGGGGGGCAAATCCCGCAGGAGACCCAGTACTTC. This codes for CASSWGGQIPQETQYF. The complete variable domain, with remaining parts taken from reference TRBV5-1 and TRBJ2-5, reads KAGVTQTPRYLIKTRGQQVTLSCSPISGHRSVSWYQQTPGQGLQFLFEYFSETQRNKGNFPGRFSGRQFSNSRSEMNVSTLELGDSALYLCASSWGGQIPQETQYFGPGTRLLVL.

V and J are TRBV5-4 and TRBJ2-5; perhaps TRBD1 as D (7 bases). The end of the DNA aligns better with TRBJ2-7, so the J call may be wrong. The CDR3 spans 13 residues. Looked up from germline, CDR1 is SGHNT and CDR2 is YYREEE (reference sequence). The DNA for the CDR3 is TGTGCCAGCAGCTTGTACAGGGGAGGCGAGCAGTACTTC. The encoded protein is CASSLYRGGEQYF.

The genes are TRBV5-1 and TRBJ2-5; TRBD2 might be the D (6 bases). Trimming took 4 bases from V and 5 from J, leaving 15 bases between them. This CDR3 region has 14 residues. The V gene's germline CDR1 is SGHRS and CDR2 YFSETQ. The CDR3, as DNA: TGCGCCAGCAGCCGGGACTTGGGGCTGGAGACCCAGTACTTC. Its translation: CASSRDLGLETQYF.

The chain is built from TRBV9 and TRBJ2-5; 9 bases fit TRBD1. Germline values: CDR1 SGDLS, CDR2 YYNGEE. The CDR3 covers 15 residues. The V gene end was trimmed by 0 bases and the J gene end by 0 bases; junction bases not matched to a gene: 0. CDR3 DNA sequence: TGTGCCAGCAGCGTAGGGGACAGGGACCAAGAGACCCAGTACTTC. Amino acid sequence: CASSVGDRDQETQYF.

The CDR3 protein is CASSLEQGYGYTF. The CDR3 DNA reads as TGTGCCAGCAGTTTAGAACAGGGGTATGGCTACACCTTC. The V gene is TRBV27, the J gene TRBJ1-2; 7 nucleotides agree with TRBD1. J gave up 5 bases and V 2 bases, and 2 bases lay outside the gene matches. This CDR3 has 13 residues. CDR1 and CDR2 (germline): MNHEY, SMNVEV (reference sequence).

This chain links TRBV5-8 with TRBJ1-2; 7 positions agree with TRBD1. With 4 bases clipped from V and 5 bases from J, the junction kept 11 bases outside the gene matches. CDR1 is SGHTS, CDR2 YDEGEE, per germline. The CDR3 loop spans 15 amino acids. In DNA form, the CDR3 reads TGTGCCAGCAGCCATGGGACAGCACTCCCTTATGGCTACACCTTC. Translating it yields CASSHGTALPYGYTF.

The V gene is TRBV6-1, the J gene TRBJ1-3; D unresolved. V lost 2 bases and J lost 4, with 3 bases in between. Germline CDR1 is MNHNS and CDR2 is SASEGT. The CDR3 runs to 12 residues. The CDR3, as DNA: TGTGCCAGCAGTGAATCGGGAAACACCATATATTTT. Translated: CASSESGNTIYF.

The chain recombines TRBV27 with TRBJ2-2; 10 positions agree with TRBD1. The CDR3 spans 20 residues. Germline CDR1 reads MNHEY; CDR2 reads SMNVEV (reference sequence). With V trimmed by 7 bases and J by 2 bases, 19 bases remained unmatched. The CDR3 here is CASNGVGGQGVFGNTGELFF. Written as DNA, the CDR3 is TGTGCCAGCAATGGAGTTGGAGGACAGGGGGTATTCGGAAACACCGGGGAGCTGTTTTTT.

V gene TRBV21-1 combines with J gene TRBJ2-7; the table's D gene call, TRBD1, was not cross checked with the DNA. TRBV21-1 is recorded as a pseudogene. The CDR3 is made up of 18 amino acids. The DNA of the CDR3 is TGTGCCAGCAGCAAAGTGGAAAACCGGGACACCACGGGTTACGAGCAGTACTTC. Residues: CASSKVENRDTTGYEQYF.

CDR3 sequence (DNA): TGCGCCAGCAGCTACGACAGGTCCTACGAGCAGTACTTC. This sequence encodes CASSYDRSYEQYF. The chain links TRBV5-1 to TRBJ2-7; TRBD1 might be the D (6 bases). V shed 3 bases and J shed 1 base, with 8 bases lying between them. The germline V gene encodes CDR1 SGHRS and CDR2 YFSETQ. The CDR3 is 13 residues long.

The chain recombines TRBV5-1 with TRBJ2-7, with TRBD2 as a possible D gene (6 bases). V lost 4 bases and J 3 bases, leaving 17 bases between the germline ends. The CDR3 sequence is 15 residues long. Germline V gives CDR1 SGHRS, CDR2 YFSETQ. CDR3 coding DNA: TGCGCCAGCAGCCTAGTGGCGGGACCCCACTACGAGCAGTACTTC. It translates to CASSLVAGPHYEQYF.

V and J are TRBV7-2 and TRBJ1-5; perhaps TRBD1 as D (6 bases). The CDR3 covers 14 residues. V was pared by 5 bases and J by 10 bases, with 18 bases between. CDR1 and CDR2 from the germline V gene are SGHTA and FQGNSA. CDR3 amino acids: CASSPRGAQSPQHF. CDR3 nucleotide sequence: TGTGCCAGCAGCCCCCGGGGGGCCCAGAGCCCCCAGCATTTT.